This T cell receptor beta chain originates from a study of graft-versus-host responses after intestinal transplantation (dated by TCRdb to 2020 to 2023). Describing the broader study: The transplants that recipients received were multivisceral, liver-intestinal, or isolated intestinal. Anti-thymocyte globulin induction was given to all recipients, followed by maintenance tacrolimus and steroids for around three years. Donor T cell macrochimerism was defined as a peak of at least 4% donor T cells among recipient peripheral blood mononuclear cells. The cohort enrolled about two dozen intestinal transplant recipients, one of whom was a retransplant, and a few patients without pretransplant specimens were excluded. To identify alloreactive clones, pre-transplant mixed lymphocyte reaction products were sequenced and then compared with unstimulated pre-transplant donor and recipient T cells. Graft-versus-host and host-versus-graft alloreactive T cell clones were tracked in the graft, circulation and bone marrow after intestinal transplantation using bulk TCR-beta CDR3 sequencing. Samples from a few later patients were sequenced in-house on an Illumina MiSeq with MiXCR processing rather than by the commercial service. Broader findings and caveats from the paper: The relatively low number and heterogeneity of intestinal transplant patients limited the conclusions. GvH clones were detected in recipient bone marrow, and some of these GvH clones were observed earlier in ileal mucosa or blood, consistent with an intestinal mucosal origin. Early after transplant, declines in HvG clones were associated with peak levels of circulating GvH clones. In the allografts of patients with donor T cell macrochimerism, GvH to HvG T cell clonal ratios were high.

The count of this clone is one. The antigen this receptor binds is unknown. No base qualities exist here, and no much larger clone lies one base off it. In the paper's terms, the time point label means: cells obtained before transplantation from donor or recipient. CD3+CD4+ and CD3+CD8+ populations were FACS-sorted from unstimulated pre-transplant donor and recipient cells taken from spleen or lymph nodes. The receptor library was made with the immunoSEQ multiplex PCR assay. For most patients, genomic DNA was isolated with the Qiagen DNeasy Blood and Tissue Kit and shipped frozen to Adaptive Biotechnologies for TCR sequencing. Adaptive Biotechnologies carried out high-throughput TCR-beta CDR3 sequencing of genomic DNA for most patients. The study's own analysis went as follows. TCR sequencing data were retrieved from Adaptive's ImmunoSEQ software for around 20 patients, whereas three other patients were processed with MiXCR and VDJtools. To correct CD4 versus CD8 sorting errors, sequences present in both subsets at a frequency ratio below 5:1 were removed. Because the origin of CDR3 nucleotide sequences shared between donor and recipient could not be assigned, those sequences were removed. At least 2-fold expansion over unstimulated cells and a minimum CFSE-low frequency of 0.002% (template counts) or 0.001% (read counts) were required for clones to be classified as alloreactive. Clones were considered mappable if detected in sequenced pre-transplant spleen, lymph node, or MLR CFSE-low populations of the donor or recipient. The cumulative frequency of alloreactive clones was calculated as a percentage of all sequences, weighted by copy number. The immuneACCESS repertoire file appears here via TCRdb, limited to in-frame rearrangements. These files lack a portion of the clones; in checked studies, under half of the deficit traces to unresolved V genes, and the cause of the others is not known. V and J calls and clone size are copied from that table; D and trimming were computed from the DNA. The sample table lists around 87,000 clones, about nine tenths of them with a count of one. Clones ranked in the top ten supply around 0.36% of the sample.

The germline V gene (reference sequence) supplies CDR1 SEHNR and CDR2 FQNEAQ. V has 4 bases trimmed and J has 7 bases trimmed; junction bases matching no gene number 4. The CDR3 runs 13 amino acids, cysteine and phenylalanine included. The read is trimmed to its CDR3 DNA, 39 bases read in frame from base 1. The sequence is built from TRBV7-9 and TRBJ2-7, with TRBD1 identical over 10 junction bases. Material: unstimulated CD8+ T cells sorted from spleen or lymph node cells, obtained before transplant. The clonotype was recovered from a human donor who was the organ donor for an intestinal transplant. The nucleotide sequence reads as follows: TGTGCCAGCAGCTCCGACAGGGGGCATGAGCAGTACTTC. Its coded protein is CASSSDRGHEQYF.